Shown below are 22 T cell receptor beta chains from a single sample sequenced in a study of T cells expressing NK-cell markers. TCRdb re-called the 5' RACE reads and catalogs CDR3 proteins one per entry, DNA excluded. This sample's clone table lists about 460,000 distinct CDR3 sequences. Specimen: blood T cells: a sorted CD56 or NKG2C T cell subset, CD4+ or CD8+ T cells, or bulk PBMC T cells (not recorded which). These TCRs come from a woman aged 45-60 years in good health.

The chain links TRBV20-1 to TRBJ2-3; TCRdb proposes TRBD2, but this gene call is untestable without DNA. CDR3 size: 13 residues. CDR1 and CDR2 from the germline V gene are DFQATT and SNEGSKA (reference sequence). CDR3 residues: CSAIQGQTDTQYF.

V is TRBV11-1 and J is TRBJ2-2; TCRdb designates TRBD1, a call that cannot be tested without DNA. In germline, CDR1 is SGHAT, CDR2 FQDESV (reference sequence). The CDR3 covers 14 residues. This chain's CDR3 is CASSWSPTTGELFF. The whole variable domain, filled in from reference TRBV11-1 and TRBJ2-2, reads EAEVAQSPRYKITEKSQAVAFWCDPISGHATLYWYRQILGQGPELLVQFQDESVVDDSQLPKDRFSAERLKGVDSTLKIQPAELGDSAMYLCASSWSPTTGELFFGEGSRLTVL.

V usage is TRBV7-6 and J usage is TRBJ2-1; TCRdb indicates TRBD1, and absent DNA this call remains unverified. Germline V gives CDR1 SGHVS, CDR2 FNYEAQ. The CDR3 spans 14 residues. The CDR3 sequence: CASSQRTGKNEQFF.

The CDR3: CASRPGPGLPPNEQFF. The J gene is TRBJ2-1, the V gene TRBV6-6; TCRdb selects TRBD1, and the lack of DNA leaves this call unchecked. The CDR3 totals 16 residues. The germline V gene has CDR1 MNHNY and CDR2 SVGAGI (reference sequence).

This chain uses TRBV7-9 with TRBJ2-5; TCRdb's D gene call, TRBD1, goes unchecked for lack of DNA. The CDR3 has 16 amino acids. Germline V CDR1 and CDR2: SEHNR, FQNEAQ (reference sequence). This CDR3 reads CASSLAGQGMTETQYF. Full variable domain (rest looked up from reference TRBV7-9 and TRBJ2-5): DTGVSQNPRHKITKRGQNVTFRCDPISEHNRLYWYRQTLGQGPEFLTYFQNEAQLEKSRLLSDRFSAERPKGSFSTLEIQRTEQGDSAMYLCASSLAGQGMTETQYFGPGTRLLVL.

CDR3: CASSPGLAGAHQETQYF. This sequence joins TRBV5-1 and TRBJ2-5; TCRdb's D call of TRBD2 is untestable without DNA. Germline assignment: CDR1 SGHRS and CDR2 YFSETQ. This CDR3 has 17 residues.

The CDR3 loop is CASSRSSTAFF. V usage is TRBV12-3 or TRBV12-4 and J usage is TRBJ1-1. This CDR3 comprises 11 residues.

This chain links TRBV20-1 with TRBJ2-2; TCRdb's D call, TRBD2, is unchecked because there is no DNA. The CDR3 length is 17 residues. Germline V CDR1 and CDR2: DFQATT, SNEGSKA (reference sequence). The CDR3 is CSATDPTGGRDTGELFF.

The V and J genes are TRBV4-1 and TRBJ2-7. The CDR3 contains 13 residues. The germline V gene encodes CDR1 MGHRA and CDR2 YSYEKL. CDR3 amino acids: CASSQVVFYEQYF.

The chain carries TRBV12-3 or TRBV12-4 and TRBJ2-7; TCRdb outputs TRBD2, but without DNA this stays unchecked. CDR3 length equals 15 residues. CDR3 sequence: CASRNSGTSVHEQYF.

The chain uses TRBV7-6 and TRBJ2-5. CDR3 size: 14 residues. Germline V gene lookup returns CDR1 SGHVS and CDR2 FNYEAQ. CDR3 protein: CASSFTVLRKAQYF.

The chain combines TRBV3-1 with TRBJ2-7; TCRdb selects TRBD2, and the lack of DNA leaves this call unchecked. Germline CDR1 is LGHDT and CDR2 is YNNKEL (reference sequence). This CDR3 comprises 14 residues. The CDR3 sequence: CASSPSGVLDEQYF.

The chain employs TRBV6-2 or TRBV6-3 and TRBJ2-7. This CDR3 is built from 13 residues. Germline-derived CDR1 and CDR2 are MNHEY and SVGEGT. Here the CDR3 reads CASSSNTPYEQYF.

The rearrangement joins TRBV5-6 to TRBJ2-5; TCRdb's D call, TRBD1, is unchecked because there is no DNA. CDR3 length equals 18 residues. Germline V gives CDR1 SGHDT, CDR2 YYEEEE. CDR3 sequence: CASSLESWLNPREETQYF.

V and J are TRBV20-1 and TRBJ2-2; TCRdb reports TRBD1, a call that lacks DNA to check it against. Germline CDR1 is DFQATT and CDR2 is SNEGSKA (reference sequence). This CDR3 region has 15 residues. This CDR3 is CSAPLGGGYTGELFF.

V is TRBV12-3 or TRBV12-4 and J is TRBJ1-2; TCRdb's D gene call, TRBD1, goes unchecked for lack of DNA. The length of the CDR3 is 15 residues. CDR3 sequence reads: CASSGRDRGTMAYTF.

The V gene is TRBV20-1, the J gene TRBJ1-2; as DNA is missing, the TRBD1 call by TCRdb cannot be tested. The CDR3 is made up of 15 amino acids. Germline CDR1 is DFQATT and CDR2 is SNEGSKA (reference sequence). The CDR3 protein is CSARSSQGVDYGYTF.

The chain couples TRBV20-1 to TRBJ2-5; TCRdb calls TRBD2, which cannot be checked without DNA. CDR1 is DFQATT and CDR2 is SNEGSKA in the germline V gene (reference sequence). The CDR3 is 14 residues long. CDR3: CSAFLAGGVETQYF.

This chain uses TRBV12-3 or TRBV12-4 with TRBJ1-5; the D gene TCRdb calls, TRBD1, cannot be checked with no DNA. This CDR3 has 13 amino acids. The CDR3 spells CASRQGANQPQHF.

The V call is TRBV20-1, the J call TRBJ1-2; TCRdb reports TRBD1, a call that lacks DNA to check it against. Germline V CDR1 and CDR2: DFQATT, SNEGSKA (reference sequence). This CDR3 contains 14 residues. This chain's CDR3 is CSARVGRAVYGYTF.

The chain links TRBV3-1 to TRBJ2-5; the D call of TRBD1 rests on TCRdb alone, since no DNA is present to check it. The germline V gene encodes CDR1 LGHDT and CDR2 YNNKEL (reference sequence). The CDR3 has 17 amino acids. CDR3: CASSHGLSGTEKETQYF.

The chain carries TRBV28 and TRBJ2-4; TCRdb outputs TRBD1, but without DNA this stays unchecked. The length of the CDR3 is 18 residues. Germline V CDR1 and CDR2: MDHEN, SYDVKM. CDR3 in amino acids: CASSPIKIYRDRENIQYF.